This record looks at one T cell receptor (beta chain) sequence and its context. Antigen specificity is unknown. These data come from a study of T-cell memory formation after mild COVID-19. Findings of the study overall: Contracting CD4+ clones lay largely in CM and EM, with CD8+ ones residing in EMRA. Clones contracting across day 15 to 85 had a balanced CD4/CD8 profile; later expanding clones leaned CD4+.

The germline V gene encodes CDR1 SEHNR and CDR2 FQNEAQ (reference sequence). The CDR3 runs 16 residues. V trimming: 5 bases; J trimming: 5 bases; junction bases outside the gene matches: 11. The 5'RACE method, run with constant-segment primers, produced TCR alpha and TCR beta cDNA libraries (carrying sample barcodes and UMIs). TCRdb re-called the 5' RACE reads through MiXCR, storing one row per CDR3 protein. The profile covers 110,000 to 150,000 distinct CDR3 sequences, with 14% appearing a single time and more than 25% taken by the ten largest. Sequences were obtained from PBMCs or a T cell subset sorted from them (not recorded which). The genes are TRBV7-9 and TRBJ2-1, with 8 bases that match TRBD2. The TCR originated in an adult woman who had mild COVID-19 (a few samples of this study predate the infection). Cell type and time point are not known. CDR3 sequence: CASSPTGGREHNEQFF. DNA for the CDR3: TGTGCCAGCAGCCCTACGGGGGGGCGGGAACACAATGAGCAGTTCTTC.